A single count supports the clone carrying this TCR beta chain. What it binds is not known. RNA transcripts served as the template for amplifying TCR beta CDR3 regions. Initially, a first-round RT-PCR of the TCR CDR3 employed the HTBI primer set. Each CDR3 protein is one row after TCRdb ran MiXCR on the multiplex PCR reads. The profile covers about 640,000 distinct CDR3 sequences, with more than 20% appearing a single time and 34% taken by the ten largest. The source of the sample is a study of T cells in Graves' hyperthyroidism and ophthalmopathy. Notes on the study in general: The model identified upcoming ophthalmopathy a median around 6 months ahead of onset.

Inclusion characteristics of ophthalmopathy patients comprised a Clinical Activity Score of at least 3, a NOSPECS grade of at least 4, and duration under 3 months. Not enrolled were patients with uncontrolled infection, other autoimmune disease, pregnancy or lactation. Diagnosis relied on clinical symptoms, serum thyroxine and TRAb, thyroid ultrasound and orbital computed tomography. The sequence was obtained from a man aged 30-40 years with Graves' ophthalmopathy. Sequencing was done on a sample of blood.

The CDR3 loop reads CASSVDRASNGYTF. The CDR3 DNA reads as TGTGCCAGCAGCGTAGATAGGGCTTCTAATGGCTACACCTTC. This chain links TRBV9 with TRBJ1-2, with D uncertain. Trimming took off 0 bases at V and 6 bases at J, with 12 bases between the two ends. Germline V gene lookup returns CDR1 SGDLS and CDR2 YYNGEE. This CDR3 spans 14 amino acids.